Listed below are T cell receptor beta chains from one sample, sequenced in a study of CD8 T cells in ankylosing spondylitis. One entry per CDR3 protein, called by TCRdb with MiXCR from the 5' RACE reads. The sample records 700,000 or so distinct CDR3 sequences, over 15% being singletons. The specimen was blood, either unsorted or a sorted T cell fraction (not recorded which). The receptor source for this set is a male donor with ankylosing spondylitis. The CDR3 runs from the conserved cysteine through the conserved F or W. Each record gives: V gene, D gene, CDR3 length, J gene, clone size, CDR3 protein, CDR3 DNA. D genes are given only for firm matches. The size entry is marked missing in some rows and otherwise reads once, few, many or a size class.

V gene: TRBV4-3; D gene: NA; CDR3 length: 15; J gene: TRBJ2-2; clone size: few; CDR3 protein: CASSPLVVGAGELFF; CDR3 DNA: TGCGCCAGCAGCCCACTCGTTGTTGGGGCCGGGGAGCTGTTTTTT
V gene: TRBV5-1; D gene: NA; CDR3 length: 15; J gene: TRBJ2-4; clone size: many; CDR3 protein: CASSTRSGGGDIQYF; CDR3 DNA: TGCGCCAGCAGCACAAGGAGTGGGGGAGGAGACATTCAGTACTTC
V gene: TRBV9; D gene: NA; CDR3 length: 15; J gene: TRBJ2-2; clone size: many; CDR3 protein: CASSPSGQNTGELFF; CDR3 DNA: TGTGCCAGCAGCCCCAGCGGGCAAAACACCGGGGAGCTGTTTTTT
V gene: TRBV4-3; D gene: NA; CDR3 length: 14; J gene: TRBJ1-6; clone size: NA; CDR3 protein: CASSQGRDNSPLHF; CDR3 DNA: TGCGCCAGCAGCCAAGGCAGGGATAATTCACCCCTCCACTTT
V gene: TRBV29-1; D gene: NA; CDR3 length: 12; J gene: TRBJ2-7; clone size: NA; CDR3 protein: CSVAAFSYEQYF; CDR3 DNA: TGCAGCGTTGCAGCTTTCTCCTACGAGCAGTACTTC
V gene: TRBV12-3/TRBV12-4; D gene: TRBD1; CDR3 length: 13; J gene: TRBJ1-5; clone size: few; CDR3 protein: CASRGTANQPQHF; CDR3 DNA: TGTGCCAGCAGGGGGACAGCCAATCAGCCCCAGCATTTT
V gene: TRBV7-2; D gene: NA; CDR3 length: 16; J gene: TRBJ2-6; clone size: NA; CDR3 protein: CASSLYLLSGANVLTF; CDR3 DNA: TGTGCCAGCAGCCTCTACCTCCTCTCTGGGGCCAACGTCCTGACTTTC
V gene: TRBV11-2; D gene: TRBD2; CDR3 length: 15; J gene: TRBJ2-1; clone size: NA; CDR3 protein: CASSLARTREVEQFF; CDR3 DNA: TGTGCCAGCAGCTTAGCGCGGACTAGGGAGGTTGAGCAGTTCTTC
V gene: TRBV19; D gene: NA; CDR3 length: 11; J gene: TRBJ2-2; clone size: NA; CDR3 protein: CASTSHGELFF; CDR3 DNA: TGTGCCAGTACTTCCCACGGGGAGCTGTTTTTT
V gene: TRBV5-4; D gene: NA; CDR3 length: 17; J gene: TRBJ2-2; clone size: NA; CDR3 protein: CASNPKSIPANTGELFF; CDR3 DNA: TGTGCCAGCAACCCTAAAAGTATACCGGCGAACACCGGGGAGCTGTTTTTT
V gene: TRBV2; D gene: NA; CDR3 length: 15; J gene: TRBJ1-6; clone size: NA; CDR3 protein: CASSLQGYLGSPLHF; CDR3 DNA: TGTGCCAGCAGCCTACAGGGATATTTAGGCTCACCCCTCCACTTT
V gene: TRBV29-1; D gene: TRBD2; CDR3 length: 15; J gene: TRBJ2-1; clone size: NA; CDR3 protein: CSVPGGDYLFNEQFF; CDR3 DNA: TGCAGCGTCCCCGGGGGGGACTACCTTTTCAATGAGCAGTTCTTC
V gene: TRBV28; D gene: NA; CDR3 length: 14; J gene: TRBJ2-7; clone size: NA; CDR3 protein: CASNLGGYGYEQYF; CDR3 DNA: TGTGCCAGCAATCTCGGGGGTTATGGCTACGAGCAGTACTTC
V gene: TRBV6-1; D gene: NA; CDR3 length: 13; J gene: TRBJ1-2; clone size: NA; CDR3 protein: CASTRGKSDGYTF; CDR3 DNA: TGTGCCAGCACCCGGGGGAAGAGCGATGGCTACACCTTC
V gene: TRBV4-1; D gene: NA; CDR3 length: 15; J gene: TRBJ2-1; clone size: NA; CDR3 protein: CASSQNPGTPNEQFF; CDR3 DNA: TGCGCCAGCAGCCAGAACCCCGGGACTCCTAATGAGCAGTTCTTC
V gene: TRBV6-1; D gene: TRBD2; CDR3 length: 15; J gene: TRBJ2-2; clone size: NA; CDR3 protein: CASTSPGGFSGELFF; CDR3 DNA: TGTGCCAGCACGTCTCCGGGGGGGTTCTCCGGGGAGCTGTTTTTT
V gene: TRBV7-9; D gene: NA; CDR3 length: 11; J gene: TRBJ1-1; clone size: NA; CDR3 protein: CAHEPNTEAFF; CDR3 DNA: TGTGCCCATGAGCCGAACACTGAAGCTTTCTTT
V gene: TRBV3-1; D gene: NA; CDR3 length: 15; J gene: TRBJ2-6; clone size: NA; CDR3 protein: CASSQVRSGANVLTF; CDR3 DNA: TGTGCCAGCAGCCAAGTTCGCTCTGGGGCCAACGTCCTGACTTTC
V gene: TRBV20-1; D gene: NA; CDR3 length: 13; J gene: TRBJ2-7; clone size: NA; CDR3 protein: CSFSDRITYEQYF; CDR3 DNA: TGCAGTTTTTCCGACAGGATAACCTACGAGCAGTACTTC
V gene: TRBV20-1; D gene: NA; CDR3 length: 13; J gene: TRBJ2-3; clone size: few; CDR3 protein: CSPRAGSSDTQYF; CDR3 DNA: TGCAGTCCCAGGGCAGGGTCTAGCGATACGCAGTATTTT
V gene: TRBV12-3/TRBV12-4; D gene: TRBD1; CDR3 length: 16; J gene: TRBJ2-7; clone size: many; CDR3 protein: CASSDSGTGAHYEQYF; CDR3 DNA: TGTGCCAGCAGCGATTCCGGGACAGGCGCGCACTACGAGCAGTACTTC
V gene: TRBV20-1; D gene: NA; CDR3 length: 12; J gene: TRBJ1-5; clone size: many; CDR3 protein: CSAVRNNQPQHF; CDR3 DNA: TGCAGTGCAGTACGGAACAATCAGCCCCAGCATTTT
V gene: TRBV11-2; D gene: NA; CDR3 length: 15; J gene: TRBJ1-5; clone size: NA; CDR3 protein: CASSLDGGAKQPQHF; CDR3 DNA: TGTGCCAGCAGCTTAGATGGGGGTGCGAAGCAGCCCCAGCATTTT
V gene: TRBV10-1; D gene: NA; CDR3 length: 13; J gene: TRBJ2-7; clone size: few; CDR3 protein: CASSDPSSYEQYF; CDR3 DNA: TGCGCCAGCAGTGACCCAAGCTCCTACGAGCAGTACTTC
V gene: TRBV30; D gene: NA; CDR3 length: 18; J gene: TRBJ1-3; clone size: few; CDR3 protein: CAWRGADSQAYSGNTIYF; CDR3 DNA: TGTGCCTGGAGGGGAGCTGACAGTCAGGCCTACTCTGGAAACACCATATATTTT
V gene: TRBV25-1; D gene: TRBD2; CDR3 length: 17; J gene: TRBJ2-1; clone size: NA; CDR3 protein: CASSGGLGSGKYNEQFF; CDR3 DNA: TGTGCCAGCAGTGGCGGGCTTGGTAGCGGGAAGTACAATGAGCAGTTCTTC
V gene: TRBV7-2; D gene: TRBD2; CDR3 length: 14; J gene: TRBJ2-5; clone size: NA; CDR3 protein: CASGLEGLARNQYF; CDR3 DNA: TGTGCCAGCGGGCTGGAGGGACTAGCGAGGAACCAGTACTTC
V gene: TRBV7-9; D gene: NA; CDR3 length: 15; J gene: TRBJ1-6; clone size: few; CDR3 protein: CASSLVRGAHSPLHF; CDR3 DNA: TGTGCCAGCAGCTTAGTACGAGGAGCGCATTCACCCCTCCACTTT
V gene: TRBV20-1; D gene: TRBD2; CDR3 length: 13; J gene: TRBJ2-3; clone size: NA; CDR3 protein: CSASLAGGNTQYF; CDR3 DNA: TGCAGTGCTAGCCTAGCGGGGGGAAATACGCAGTATTTT
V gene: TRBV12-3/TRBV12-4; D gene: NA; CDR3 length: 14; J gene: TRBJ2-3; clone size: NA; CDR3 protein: CASSQDSDGDTQYF; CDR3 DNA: TGTGCCAGCAGCCAGGACTCGGATGGGGATACGCAGTATTTT
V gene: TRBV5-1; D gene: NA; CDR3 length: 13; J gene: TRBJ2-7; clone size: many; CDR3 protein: CASSLGQSNEQYF; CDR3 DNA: TGCGCCAGCAGCTTGGGACAGAGTAACGAGCAGTACTTC
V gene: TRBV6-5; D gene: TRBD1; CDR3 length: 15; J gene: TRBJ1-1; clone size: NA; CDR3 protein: CASSSLDRANTEAFF; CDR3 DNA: TGTGCCAGCAGTTCCCTCGACAGGGCGAACACTGAAGCTTTCTTT
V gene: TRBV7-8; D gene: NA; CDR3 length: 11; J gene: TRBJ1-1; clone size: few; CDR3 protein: CASRAETEAFF; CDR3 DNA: TGTGCCAGCAGGGCTGAAACTGAAGCTTTCTTT
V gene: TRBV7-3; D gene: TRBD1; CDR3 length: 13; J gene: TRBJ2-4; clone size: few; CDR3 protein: CASSLKGQGNQYF; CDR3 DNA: TGTGCCAGCAGCTTAAAGGGACAGGGCAATCAGTACTTC
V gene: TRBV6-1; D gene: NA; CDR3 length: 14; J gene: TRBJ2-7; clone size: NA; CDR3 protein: CASSEAGDVYEQYF; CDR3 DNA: TGTGCCAGCAGTGAAGCGGGTGACGTCTACGAGCAGTACTTC
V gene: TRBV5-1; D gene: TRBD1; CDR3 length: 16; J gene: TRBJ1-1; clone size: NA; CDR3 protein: CASSLGQGVLNTEAFF; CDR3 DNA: TGCGCCAGCAGCTTGGGACAGGGCGTCTTGAACACTGAAGCTTTCTTT
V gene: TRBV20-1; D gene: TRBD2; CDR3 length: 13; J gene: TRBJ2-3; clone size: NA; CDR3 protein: CSAEPAGVTTQYF; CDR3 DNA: TGCAGTGCTGAGCCAGCGGGAGTAACTACGCAGTATTTT
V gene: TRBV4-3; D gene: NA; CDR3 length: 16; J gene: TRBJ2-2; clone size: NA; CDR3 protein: CASSQDVRPNTGELFF; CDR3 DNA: TGCGCCAGCAGCCAAGACGTACGACCGAACACCGGGGAGCTGTTTTTT
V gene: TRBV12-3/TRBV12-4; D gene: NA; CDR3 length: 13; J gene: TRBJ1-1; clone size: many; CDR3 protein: CASSLKGGTEAFF; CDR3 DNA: TGTGCCAGCAGTTTGAAGGGGGGCACTGAAGCTTTCTTT
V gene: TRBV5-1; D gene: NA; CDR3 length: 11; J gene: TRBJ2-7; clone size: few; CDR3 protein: CASIQGNEQYF; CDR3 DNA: TGCGCCAGCATCCAGGGTAACGAGCAGTACTTC
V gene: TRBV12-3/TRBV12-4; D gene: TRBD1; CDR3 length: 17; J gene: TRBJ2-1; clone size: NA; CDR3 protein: CASSSDRGSLNYNEQFF; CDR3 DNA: TGTGCCAGCAGTTCGGACAGGGGATCCCTAAACTACAATGAGCAGTTCTTC
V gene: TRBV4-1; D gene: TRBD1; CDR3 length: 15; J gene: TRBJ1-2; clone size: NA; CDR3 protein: CASSQETPTGVGYTF; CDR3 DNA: TGCGCCAGCAGCCAAGAGACTCCAACAGGGGTAGGCTACACCTTC
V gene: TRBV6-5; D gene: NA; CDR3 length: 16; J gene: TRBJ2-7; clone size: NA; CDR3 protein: CASSYAPSGGSYEQYF; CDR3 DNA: TGTGCCAGCAGTTACGCCCCTTCGGGTGGCTCCTACGAGCAGTACTTC
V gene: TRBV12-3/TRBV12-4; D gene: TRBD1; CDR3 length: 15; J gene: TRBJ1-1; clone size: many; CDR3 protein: CASSLRQGGDTEAFF; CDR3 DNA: TGTGCCAGCAGTTTAAGACAGGGGGGAGACACTGAAGCTTTCTTT
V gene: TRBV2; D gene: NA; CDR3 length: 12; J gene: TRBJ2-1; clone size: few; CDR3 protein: CASSEGTVEQFF; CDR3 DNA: TGTGCCAGCAGTGAAGGGACTGTCGAGCAGTTCTTC
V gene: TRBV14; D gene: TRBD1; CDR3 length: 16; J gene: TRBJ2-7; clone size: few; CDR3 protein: CASSQGTGARPYEQYF; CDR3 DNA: TGTGCCAGCAGCCAAGGGACAGGGGCTCGTCCCTACGAGCAGTACTTC
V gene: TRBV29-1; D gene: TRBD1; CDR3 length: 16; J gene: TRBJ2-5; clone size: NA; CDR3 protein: CSVGAIDRGRWETQYF; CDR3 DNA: TGCAGCGTTGGCGCGATCGACAGGGGGCGATGGGAGACCCAGTACTTC
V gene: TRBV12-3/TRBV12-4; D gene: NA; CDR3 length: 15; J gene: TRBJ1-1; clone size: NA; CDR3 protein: CASRIWEGMNTEAFF; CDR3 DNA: TGTGCCAGCAGGATTTGGGAGGGAATGAACACTGAAGCTTTCTTT